This T cell receptor (beta chain) originates from a study of blood T cell repertoires in COVID-19. Study at large: Samples came from the United States, Italy and Spain, spanning acute and convalescent COVID-19. PBMCs, B-cell-depleted T cells, or T cells were the source of the cDNA or gDNA that made up the material.

Germline trimming cut 1 base from V and 6 bases from J; bases unmatched to any gene: 4. The germline gives CDR1 SGHTA, CDR2 FQGNSA. The CDR3 is 15 residues long. How the authors handled the data: Cell counts per sample came from amplifying reference gene primers. Repertoires were generated with immunoSEQ multiplex PCR, while TCRdb's copy carries only in-frame clones and drops some. V and J calls and clone size are as listed in that table; D and trimming were resolved from the DNA. In the table there are 97,000 or so clones, approximately 90% of which are singletons. This chain joins TRBV7-2 and TRBJ2-7, with 12 bases fitting TRBD1. This TCR was recovered from a man aged 45-65 years with active COVID-19. The sequencing sample was made of peripheral blood. The CDR3: CASSLGGQGATEQYF. The CDR3 DNA follows: TGTGCCAGCAGCTTAGGGGGACAGGGGGCGACCGAGCAGTACTTC.